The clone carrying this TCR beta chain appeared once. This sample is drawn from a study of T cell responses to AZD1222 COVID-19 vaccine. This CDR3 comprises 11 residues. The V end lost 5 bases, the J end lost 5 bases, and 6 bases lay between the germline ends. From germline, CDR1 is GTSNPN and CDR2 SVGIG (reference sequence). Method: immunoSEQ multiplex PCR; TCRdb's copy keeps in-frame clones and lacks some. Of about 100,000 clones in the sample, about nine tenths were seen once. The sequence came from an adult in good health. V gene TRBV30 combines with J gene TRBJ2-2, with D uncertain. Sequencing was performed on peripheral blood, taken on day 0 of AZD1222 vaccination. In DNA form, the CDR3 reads TGTGCCTGGCGTAGGACCGGGGAGCTGTTTTTT. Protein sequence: CAWRRTGELFF.